This is a list of T cell receptor beta chains from one sample in a study of T-cell memory formation after mild COVID-19. TCRdb independently ran MiXCR on the 5' RACE reads; one entry per CDR3 protein. The data contain about 140,000 distinct CDR3 sequences, more than 13% of them singletons. The specimen was PBMCs or a T cell subset sorted from them (not recorded which). These receptors were taken from an adult woman who had mild COVID-19 (a few samples of this study predate the infection). Cell type and time point are not known. Each CDR3 is given with its conserved first and last residue. D genes are given only for firm matches. Size tells how often a clone was seen (once, few, many) or the class of an expanded clone, and some rows leave it out.

D gene: TRBD2
V gene: TRBV6-5
J gene: TRBJ2-1
clone size: many
CDR3 protein: CASSYSTSGTYNEQFF
CDR3 DNA: TGTGCCAGCAGTTACTCTACTAGCGGGACCTACAATGAGCAGTTCTTC

D gene: -
V gene: TRBV6-5
J gene: TRBJ1-5
clone size: -
CDR3 protein: CASSPGRTSNQPQHF
CDR3 DNA: TGTGCCAGCAGCCCGGGACGGACAAGCAATCAGCCCCAGCATTTT

D gene: -
V gene: TRBV19
J gene: TRBJ2-7
clone size: few
CDR3 protein: CASSAGWDYEQYF
CDR3 DNA: TGTGCCAGTAGTGCCGGTTGGGACTACGAGCAGTACTTC

D gene: TRBD1
V gene: TRBV29-1
J gene: TRBJ1-5
clone size: few
CDR3 protein: CSVLDRSSNQPQHF
CDR3 DNA: TGCAGCGTCCTGGACAGGAGTAGCAATCAGCCCCAGCATTTT

D gene: TRBD1
V gene: TRBV29-1
J gene: TRBJ2-7
clone size: -
CDR3 protein: CSAGETGDLEREQYF
CDR3 DNA: TGCAGCGCTGGGGAGACAGGGGACCTCGAACGCGAGCAGTACTTC

D gene: -
V gene: TRBV3-1
J gene: TRBJ1-1
clone size: few
CDR3 protein: CASSQDSGGRDTEAFF
CDR3 DNA: TGTGCCAGCAGCCAAGATTCTGGGGGAAGGGACACTGAAGCTTTCTTT

D gene: TRBD2
V gene: TRBV24-1
J gene: TRBJ2-1
clone size: -
CDR3 protein: CATSGGLGHNEQFF
CDR3 DNA: TGTGCCACCAGTGGGGGACTAGGGCACAATGAGCAGTTCTTC

D gene: -
V gene: TRBV6-6
J gene: TRBJ2-7
clone size: few
CDR3 protein: CASSYVEDEQYF
CDR3 DNA: TGTGCCAGCAGTTACGTCGAGGACGAGCAGTACTTC

D gene: -
V gene: TRBV9
J gene: TRBJ2-3
clone size: -
CDR3 protein: CASSPPRGAIDTQYF
CDR3 DNA: TGTGCCAGCAGCCCCCCCCGGGGCGCGATAGATACGCAGTATTTT

D gene: -
V gene: TRBV7-9
J gene: TRBJ2-4
clone size: -
CDR3 protein: CASSAQLAKNIQYF
CDR3 DNA: TGTGCCAGCAGCGCACAGTTAGCCAAAAACATTCAGTACTTC